This T cell receptor (beta chain) derives from a study of post-analysis software for immune sequencing data. The study, taken as a whole, reports: TRBV5-6, TRBV5-1 and TRBV20-1 belonged to a set of roughly 5 TRBV segments that were more frequent in patients than controls.

In the case of this clonotype: Antigen unknown.

Included in the TCR beta cDNA libraries were unique molecular identifiers. The authors obtained 500,000 to 600,000 cDNA molecules from around 1 to 9.1 million T cells. TCRdb re-derived calls from the PCR reads in MiXCR, one entry per CDR3 protein. This table has 650,000 to 900,000 distinct CDR3 sequences, 40% to 55% appearing once. The CDR3 has 12 amino acids. Germline-derived CDR1 and CDR2 are DFQATT and SNEGSKA (reference sequence). The chain links TRBV20-1 to TRBJ2-4; D is perhaps TRBD2 (7 bases). The closer fit of TRBJ2-5 to the DNA end suggests the J call may be wrong. The sequence derives from a girl aged 10 to 17 with multiple sclerosis. Sequencing used blood. CDR3 residues: CSQAGAQETQYF. CDR3 nucleotides: TGCAGTCAGGCGGGGGCACAAGAGACCCAGTACTTC.